The entry below gives a single T cell receptor (beta chain) sequence along with its context. Its antigen is unidentified. One end of the junction varies from germline; a read error may be responsible. The data belong to a study of T cell repertoires in cytomegalovirus infection. At the level of the study: Shared public TCR beta signatures pointed to both CMV infection and a matching HLA type. General observations from the study: Of the TCR beta families, the public ones yielded a cumulative frequency that identified carriers of CMV plus the relevant HLA. HLA-C-restricted CMV clonotypes gave the most frequent clonotype in two of eight donors.

Germline values: CDR1 LGHDT, CDR2 YNNKEL (reference sequence). The CDR3 runs to 14 residues. MiXCR, run by TCRdb on the reads, gives a single entry per CDR3 protein. The table shows 900,000 to 950,000 distinct CDR3 sequences, with approximately 33% occurring only once. The specimen was cultured CD8+ T cells from PBMCs, collected from culture after CMV antigen stimulation. V and J are TRBV3-1 and TRBJ1-5; D remains ambiguous. The sequence came from a human donor in good health (CMV status not recorded). Some clones in this sample may be carry-over from other donors' samples. The CDR3 DNA sequence: TGTGCCAGCAACCAAGCTGGGTCAGCTCAGCCCCAGCATTTT. Translated, it gives CASNQAGSAQPQHF.